These 8 T cell receptor beta chains were sequenced from one sample in a study of T cell repertoires in cytomegalovirus infection. MiXCR, applied by TCRdb to the reads, yields one record per CDR3 protein. This table has fewer than 550,000 distinct CDR3 sequences, more than 15% appearing once. The specimen sequenced was CD8+ T cells from PBMCs. The receptors come from a human donor in good health (CMV status not recorded). Some clones in this sample may be carry-over from other donors' samples.

This clonotype came up a few times. The rearrangement links TRBV7-9 to TRBJ1-1, with TRBD1 as a possible D gene (6 bases). Trimming pared 3 bases from V and 10 bases from J, leaving 18 bases between. This CDR3 is 14 amino acids long. CDR1 is SEHNR and CDR2 is FQNEAQ in the germline V gene (reference sequence). This CDR3 reads CASSLRTDKGGAFF. Written as DNA, the CDR3 is TGTGCCAGCAGCTTGAGGACAGACAAGGGGGGAGCTTTCTTT.

The chain links TRBV20-1 to TRBJ1-6; 7 positions match TRBD1. Germline loops: CDR1 DFQATT, CDR2 SNEGSKA (reference sequence). Unmatched junction bases numbered 12, after V lost 0 bases and J lost 7 bases. CDR3 length: 17 residues. The CDR3 DNA sequence: TGCAGTGCTAGAGATCGGACGAGGGGACAGCCAAATTCACCCCTCCACTTT. Its translation: CSARDRTRGQPNSPLHF.

This sequence joins TRBV5-1 and TRBJ2-7, with D tentatively TRBD1 or TRBD2 (5 bases each). Germline V gene lookup returns CDR1 SGHRS and CDR2 YFSETQ. Deletions cut 0 bases from V and 5 bases from J, with 15 bases between. This CDR3 has 15 amino acids. For the CDR3, the DNA is TGCGCCAGCAGCTTGGAGATCGGGACCAGGGACGAGCAGTACTTC. Its translation: CASSLEIGTRDEQYF.

The CDR3 nucleotides are TGTGCCAGCTCACCACCGGACAGGGTCGAGCAGTACTTC. Translation: CASSPPDRVEQYF. The chain carries TRBV18 and TRBJ2-7, with TRBD1 identical over 8 bases. CDR3 size: 13 residues. Losses at the gene ends were 0 bases for V and 6 bases for J; bases not matched to a gene: 1. Germline CDR1 reads KGHSH; CDR2 reads LQKENI.

This clonotype came up a few times. The chain links TRBV27 to TRBJ1-5; D is unresolved. The V gene lost 5 bases and the J gene lost 1 base, with 9 bases spanning the gap. The V gene's germline CDR1 is MNHEY and CDR2 SMNVEV (reference sequence). The CDR3 runs to 14 residues. This chain's CDR3 is CASSVGISNQPQHF. DNA for the CDR3: TGTGCCAGCAGTGTGGGGATCAGCAATCAGCCCCAGCATTTT.

The chain links TRBV29-1 to TRBJ2-2, with no clear D. The CDR3 spans 12 residues. Germline V lookup: CDR1 SQVTM, CDR2 ANQGSEA. V lost 6 bases and J 6 bases, leaving 11 bases between the germline ends. The CDR3 bases are TGCAGCGTCCCCCTACGGGCCGGGGAGCTGTTTTTT. This translates into CSVPLRAGELFF.

The sample holds a few counts of this clonotype. The V and J genes are TRBV12-3 or TRBV12-4 and TRBJ1-1; D gene uncertain. Between the trimmed V and J ends, which lost 8 bases and 4 bases, there was a span of 14 bases. The CDR3 totals 13 residues. The CDR3 protein is CASWVVGGTEAFF. CDR3 bases: TGTGCCAGCTGGGTGGTGGGAGGCACTGAAGCTTTCTTT.

This clonotype was recorded at least ten times. The chain couples TRBV27 to TRBJ2-3, with TRBD2 identical over 9 bases. From germline, CDR1 is MNHEY and CDR2 SMNVEV (reference sequence). There are 16 residues in the CDR3. The ends lost 6 bases at V and 5 bases at J; junction bases unmatched: 12. The CDR3 DNA is TGTGCCAGCAGAAGACCGGGACTAGCAAATGAAGATACGCAGTATTTT. As protein: CASRRPGLANEDTQYF.